Included here is one T cell receptor (beta chain) sequence, with context. Antigen unknown. Using immunoSEQ multiplex PCR, the repertoire was profiled, and TCRdb retains in-frame clones only, with some absent. The sample comprises about 36,000 clones, roughly 84% of which are singletons, and 11% rests with the top ten. This sample is drawn from a study of OX40 agonist ivuxolimab in advanced cancers. Overall study context: Cancers in dose escalation were hepatocellular, melanoma, renal cell and head and neck.

The length of the CDR3 is 14 residues. Germline CDR1 is SGHVS and CDR2 is FQNEAQ. V shed 0 bases and J shed 5 bases, with 10 bases lying between them. Whole-study findings and limits: In the 0.1 to 3.0 mg/kg range, CD4+ and CD8+ blood T cells had expanded clonally by week 6.

This sequence joins TRBV7-8 and TRBJ1-2, with D perhaps TRBD1 (5 bases). Sequencing used CD4+ or CD8+ T cells sorted from blood, obtained in a trial of the OX40 agonist ivuxolimab. The sequence was obtained from an adult with an advanced solid tumor such as melanoma, head and neck, liver or kidney cancer. In DNA form, the CDR3 reads TGTGCCAGCAGCTTAGCGGGGCCTGTTTATGGCTACACCTTC. Translated: CASSLAGPVYGYTF.